The 31 T cell receptor beta chains below all came from one sample that was sequenced in a study of coeliac disease. Libraries were prepared by immunoSEQ multiplex PCR; TCRdb keeps only in-frame clonotypes and omits some of them. This repertoire shows about 3,000 clones, nearly 65% found once; its top ten account for around 17%. Sequencing was done on a sample of lymphocytes from the gut lamina propria. Receptor source: a woman in her forties or fifties without celiac disease.

V usage is TRBV7-2 and J usage is TRBJ1-5; D is unresolved. In germline, CDR1 is SGHTA, CDR2 FQGNSA. V shed 1 base and J shed 9 bases, with 7 bases lying between them. The CDR3 spans 12 residues. The DNA for the CDR3 is TGTGCCAGCAGCTTAGGTCTCCGGCCCCAGCATTTT. This encodes CASSLGLRPQHF.

V is TRBV5-6 and J is TRBJ2-1; D unresolved. CDR1 is SGHDT and CDR2 is YYEEEE in the germline V gene. The CDR3 is 15 residues long. Trimming stripped 0 bases from V and 4 bases from J, with 11 bases between. The CDR3 loop is CASSLGEISYNEQFF. The CDR3 DNA reads as TGTGCCAGCAGCTTGGGAGAGATTTCGTACAATGAGCAGTTCTTC. Together with reference TRBV5-6 and TRBJ2-1, the CDR3 gives the full variable domain: DAGVTQSPTHLIKTRGQQVTLRCSPKSGHDTVSWYQQALGQGPQFIFQYYEEEERQRGNFPDRFSGHQFPNYSSELNVNALLLGDSALYLCASSLGEISYNEQFFGPGTRLTVL.

CDR3 sequence (DNA): TGTGCCAGCAGCTTATCTGCTGGGGCCAACGTCCTGACTTTC. Translating gives CASSLSAGANVLTF. This chain joins TRBV7-7 and TRBJ2-6; no clear D. The CDR3 is 14 residues long. Germline lookup yields CDR1 SSHAT and CDR2 FNYEAQ (reference sequence). V dropped 2 bases and J dropped 2 bases, with 4 bases sitting between them.

This rearrangement joins TRBV5-1 to TRBJ1-2, with D maybe TRBD1 (6 bases). In germline, CDR1 is SGHRS, CDR2 YFSETQ. V was trimmed by 4 bases and J by 6 bases, leaving 16 bases between them. CDR3 size: 14 residues. CDR3 bases: TGCGCCAGCAGCGAAAAAACAGGGATCGATGGCTACACCTTC. Translating it yields CASSEKTGIDGYTF. The full variable domain, its missing parts supplied by reference TRBV5-1 and TRBJ1-2, is KAGVTQTPRYLIKTRGQQVTLSCSPISGHRSVSWYQQTPGQGLQFLFEYFSETQRNKGNFPGRFSGRQFSNSRSEMNVSTLELGDSALYLCASSEKTGIDGYTFGSGTRLTVV.

In DNA, the CDR3 is TGTGCCAGCAGCTTAGTTGGGCAGGGGAGAGGCTACACCTTC. Translating it yields CASSLVGQGRGYTF. The chain recombines TRBV11-2 with TRBJ1-2, with D possibly being TRBD1 (6 bases). V lost 1 base and J lost 8, with 14 bases in between. Germline V CDR1 and CDR2: SGHAT, FQNNGV. The CDR3 has 14 residues.

The rearrangement uses TRBV4-1 and TRBJ1-1; perhaps TRBD1 as D (5 bases). This CDR3 contains 14 residues. The V and J ends lost 1 base and 1 base respectively, with 7 bases between them. Germline values: CDR1 MGHRA, CDR2 YSYEKL. CDR3 in amino acids: CASSQVRENTEAFF. Here the CDR3 DNA reads TGCGCCAGCAGCCAAGTCAGGGAGAACACTGAAGCTTTCTTT.

In this sample, this clone is large. The rearrangement uses TRBV28 and TRBJ2-3; maybe TRBD2 (7 bases). CDR1 and CDR2 from the germline V gene are MDHEN and SYDVKM. V was cut by 2 bases and J by 4 bases, with 13 bases left in between. This CDR3 has 15 amino acids. CDR3 coding DNA: TGTGCCAGCAGTTTAGGGGGGGGCCAGGCAGATACGCAGTATTTT. It is translated as CASSLGGGQADTQYF.

V gene TRBV7-2 combines with J gene TRBJ2-2; 8 positions agree with TRBD2. Unmatched junction bases numbered 10, after V lost 7 bases and J lost 6 bases. The germline V gene encodes CDR1 SGHTA and CDR2 FQGNSA. The CDR3 totals 15 residues. The CDR3 sequence: CASKSGGPIPGELFF. The CDR3 DNA reads TGTGCCAGCAAGTCGGGGGGGCCTATCCCCGGGGAGCTGTTTTTT.

The chain links TRBV5-1 to TRBJ1-1; the match to TRBD1 covers 12 bases. Germline assignment: CDR1 SGHRS and CDR2 YFSETQ. Trimming took 3 bases from V and 5 from J; bases not matched to a gene: 8. The CDR3 loop spans 16 amino acids. The CDR3 protein is CASSSGQGAPGTEAFF. DNA of the CDR3: TGCGCCAGCAGCTCGGGACAGGGGGCTCCGGGGACTGAAGCTTTCTTT.

The chain links TRBV6-7 to TRBJ1-3; TRBD1 agrees at 12 bases. TRBV6-7 is classed as an ORF, of uncertain function. CDR3 length: 18 amino acids. V shed 8 bases and J 0 bases; nucleotides not matched to a gene: 11. DNA of the CDR3: TGTGCCAGCTATATCGTAATGGGACAGGGGGCCTCTGGAAACACCATATATTTT. Translation: CASYIVMGQGASGNTIYF.

J is TRBJ2-6 and V is TRBV19; D ambiguous. Germline assignment: CDR1 LNHDA and CDR2 SQIVND (reference sequence). V was cut by 6 bases and J by 1 base, with 10 bases left in between. This CDR3 contains 15 residues. CDR3 bases: TGTGCCAGTAGACGTTTGGCATCTGGGGCCAACGTCCTGACTTTC. Amino acid sequence: CASRRLASGANVLTF.

V gene TRBV6-6 combines with J gene TRBJ2-1; D possibly corresponds to TRBD2 (7 bases). Trimming removed 1 base at V and 8 bases at J, with 12 bases between. This CDR3 is built from 14 residues. Germline CDR1 reads MNHNY; CDR2 reads SVGAGI (reference sequence). CDR3 in DNA: TGTGCCAGCAGTTACTTTGGGGGGGGCGATGAGCAGTTCTTC. It translates to CASSYFGGGDEQFF.

V usage is TRBV6-7 and J usage is TRBJ1-6; maybe TRBD1 (6 bases). TRBV6-7 is reported as an ORF; its role is uncertain. The CDR3 loop spans 16 amino acids. Trimming removed 0 bases at V and 7 bases at J, with 13 bases between. CDR3 amino acids: CASSYSAEGGNSPLHF. CDR3 DNA sequence: TGTGCCAGCAGTTACTCGGCGGAGGGGGGGAATTCACCCCTCCACTTT.

This clone was detected once. J is TRBJ1-1 and V is TRBV11-1; D may be TRBD1 (5 bases). The ends were cut back, 3 bases at V and 5 bases at J, with 13 bases in the middle. The CDR3 runs 14 residues. Germline CDR1 SGHAT, CDR2 FQDESV (reference sequence). The CDR3 region is CASSFSRGATEAFF. The CDR3 nucleotides are TGTGCCAGCAGCTTTTCACGCGGGGCTACTGAAGCTTTCTTT.

This clone came up a few times. The V gene is TRBV19, the J gene TRBJ2-7; 8 bases are shared with TRBD2. With V trimmed by 7 bases and J by 3 bases, 14 bases remained unmatched. Germline assignment: CDR1 LNHDA and CDR2 SQIVND (reference sequence). The CDR3 runs 16 residues. The CDR3 coding sequence is TGTGCCAGTAAAGATGTTTCTAGCGGGCACCACTACGAGCAGTACTTC. It specifies CASKDVSSGHHYEQYF.

Relative to its sample, this clone is medium-sized. V is TRBV5-1 and J is TRBJ2-1; 10 bases map to TRBD1. After removal of 4 bases from V and 8 bases from J, the junction contained 6 bases not matched to a gene. CDR3 length: 14 amino acids. The germline CDR1 and CDR2 sequences are SGHRS and YFSETQ. CDR3 region: CASSRQGAQDEQFF. The CDR3 bases are TGCGCCAGCAGCCGACAGGGGGCTCAGGATGAGCAGTTCTTC.

This sequence joins TRBV29-1 and TRBJ1-5; D possibly corresponds to TRBD1 (5 bases). Germline values: CDR1 SQVTM, CDR2 ANQGSEA. The CDR3 sequence is 13 residues long. V was clipped by 6 bases and J by 4 bases, with 13 bases between them. The CDR3 DNA sequence: TGCAGCGTAATTGAACAGGTTAATCAGCCCCAGCATTTT. Translated: CSVIEQVNQPQHF.

V and J are TRBV28 and TRBJ2-7, with D perhaps matching TRBD2 (6 bases). There are 14 residues in the CDR3. V lost 2 bases to trimming and J lost 4 bases, with 12 bases between them. Germline V CDR1 and CDR2: MDHEN, SYDVKM. CDR3 coding DNA: TGTGCCAGCAGTTTAGCGGGGAGCGAGTACGAGCAGTACTTC. This gives the protein CASSLAGSEYEQYF.

The chain combines TRBV7-3 with TRBJ2-5; D uncertain. This CDR3 contains 14 residues. Germline lookup yields CDR1 SGHTA and CDR2 FQGTGA. Trimming removed 0 bases from V and 2 bases from J, with 7 bases in between. CDR3 loop: CASSLTGTQETQYF. The CDR3 DNA is TGTGCCAGCAGCTTAACGGGCACTCAAGAGACCCAGTACTTC.

The V gene is TRBV6-1, the J gene TRBJ2-1; 11 nucleotides align to TRBD2. The CDR3 length is 18 residues. Per germline, CDR1 MNHNS and CDR2 SASEGT. With 1 base clipped from V and 11 bases from J, the junction kept 16 bases outside the gene matches. The CDR3 protein is CASSEGVAGSGGGHQQFF. In nucleotides, the CDR3 is TGTGCCAGCAGTGAAGGAGTTGCAGGTAGCGGGGGGGGGCACCAGCAGTTCTTC.

This clone turned up a few times. The chain recombines TRBV7-2 with TRBJ1-2, with D maybe TRBD1 (6 bases). Trimming stripped 3 bases from V and 4 bases from J, with 12 bases between. Germline V CDR1 and CDR2: SGHTA, FQGNSA. This CDR3 region has 14 residues. CDR3 coding DNA: TGTGCCAGCAGCTTGGGAGGGGGTCGCTATGGCTACACCTTC. Its protein product is CASSLGGGRYGYTF. Full variable domain (rest looked up from reference TRBV7-2 and TRBJ1-2): GAGVSQSPSNKVTEKGKDVELRCDPISGHTALYWYRQSLGQGLEFLIYFQGNSAPDKSGLPSDRFSAERTGGSVSTLTIQRTQQEDSAVYLCASSLGGGRYGYTFGSGTRLTVV.

J is TRBJ1-3 and V is TRBV18; 7 nucleotides match TRBD1. The CDR3 consists of 17 residues. The V gene's germline CDR1 is KGHSH and CDR2 LQKENI. V dropped 4 bases and J dropped 0; count of bases not matched to a gene: 9. In DNA form, the CDR3 reads TGTGCCAGCTCACAAAAAGCGACAGGGAGCTCTGGAAACACCATATATTTT. This translates into CASSQKATGSSGNTIYF.

This chain connects TRBV5-1 to TRBJ2-5; 9 nucleotides align to TRBD1. Germline CDR1 SGHRS, CDR2 YFSETQ. The J segment lost 0 bases and the V segment lost 4 bases, leaving 4 bases of the junction unmatched. This CDR3 has 15 amino acids. DNA for the CDR3: TGCGCCAGCAGCCGGACAGGGGCCTACCAAGAGACCCAGTACTTC. Translation: CASSRTGAYQETQYF.

The chain couples TRBV7-2 to TRBJ2-7, with TRBD1 matching 8 bases. In germline, CDR1 is SGHTA, CDR2 FQGNSA. Losses at the gene ends were 2 bases for V and 3 bases for J; bases not matched to a gene: 3. The CDR3 is made up of 14 amino acids. CDR3 loop: CASSLTGGNYEQYF. CDR3 sequence (DNA): TGTGCCAGCAGCTTAACAGGGGGGAACTACGAGCAGTACTTC.

Here the CDR3 reads CASSRTSQTANEQYF. For the CDR3, the DNA is TGCGCCAGCAGCCGAACCTCCCAAACCGCTAACGAGCAGTACTTC. V and J are TRBV5-1 and TRBJ2-7; no reliable D call. Germline V gives CDR1 SGHRS, CDR2 YFSETQ. Trimming pared 4 bases from V and 5 bases from J, leaving 19 bases between. This CDR3 spans 15 amino acids. The entire variable domain, with the rest obtained from reference TRBV5-1 and TRBJ2-7, is as follows: KAGVTQTPRYLIKTRGQQVTLSCSPISGHRSVSWYQQTPGQGLQFLFEYFSETQRNKGNFPGRFSGRQFSNSRSEMNVSTLELGDSALYLCASSRTSQTANEQYFGPGTRLTVT.

This sequence joins TRBV2 and TRBJ2-2, with 11 bases aligning to TRBD2. The V gene end was trimmed by 0 bases and the J gene end by 6 bases; junction bases not matched to a gene: 6. The CDR3 consists of 17 residues. The V gene's germline CDR1 is SNHLY and CDR2 FYNNEI. This chain's CDR3 is CASSEAGKLAGAGELFF. The CDR3 region has the DNA TGTGCCAGCAGTGAAGCGGGAAAACTAGCGGGGGCCGGGGAGCTGTTTTTT. Variable domain in full (rest from reference TRBV2 and TRBJ2-2): EPEVTQTPSHQVTQMGQEVILRCVPISNHLYFYWYRQILGQKVEFLVSFYNNEISEKSEIFDDQFSVERPDGSNFTLKIRSTKLEDSAMYFCASSEAGKLAGAGELFFGEGSRLTVL.

This chain links TRBV6-5 with TRBJ1-1; 8 bases match TRBD1. Germline V CDR1 and CDR2: MNHEY, SVGAGI. The CDR3 consists of 15 residues. J was trimmed by 4 bases and V by 0 bases; bases with no gene match: 4. CDR3 nucleotides: TGTGCCAGCAGTTACTCGAAGGGGACAGGCACTGAAGCTTTCTTT. Translated, it gives CASSYSKGTGTEAFF.

This clone is large (0.1 to 1%) within its sample. In the same sample, other DNA sequences code for this CDR3. This rearrangement joins TRBV27 to TRBJ1-5, with unresolved D. V shed 3 bases and J shed 2 bases, with 11 bases lying between them. Germline assignment: CDR1 MNHEY and CDR2 SMNVEV (reference sequence). The length of the CDR3 is 15 residues. CDR3: CASSLSGMGNQPQHF. The CDR3 DNA reads TGTGCCAGCAGTTTGTCGGGGATGGGCAATCAGCCCCAGCATTTT.

The chain employs TRBV19 and TRBJ1-5; tentative D call: TRBD1 (5 bases). The CDR3 has 14 residues. V gave up 5 bases and J gave up 6 bases, with 14 bases separating them. Germline V gives CDR1 LNHDA, CDR2 SQIVND (reference sequence). CDR3 bases: TGTGCCAGTAGTTCCCGTGGTAGGGGTCAGCCCCAGCATTTT. Amino acids: CASSSRGRGQPQHF.

The genes are TRBV4-2 and TRBJ2-2, with TRBD2 as a possible D gene (5 bases). Trimming shortened V by 0 bases and J by 1 base, and 9 bases separated the two germline ends. The germline gives CDR1 LGHNA, CDR2 YNFKEQ. The CDR3 has 16 amino acids. This CDR3 reads CASSQEVSVNTGELFF. The CDR3 DNA sequence: TGTGCCAGCAGCCAAGAGGTTAGCGTGAACACCGGGGAGCTGTTTTTT.

The V and J genes are TRBV5-8 and TRBJ2-6; D gene unclear. The CDR3 has 16 residues. Germline loops: CDR1 SGHTS, CDR2 YDEGEE. Between the trimmed V and J ends, which lost 0 bases and 0 bases, there was a span of 7 bases. The CDR3 is CASSLAVLSGANVLTF. The CDR3 DNA sequence: TGTGCCAGCAGCTTGGCGGTCCTCTCTGGGGCCAACGTCCTGACTTTC.